This T cell receptor (beta chain) was recovered during a study of shared clonotypes between healthy human individuals. Some clones are missing from TCRdb's copy, which holds only in-frame ones; the method was immunoSEQ multiplex PCR. The data contain about 750,000 clones, 92% of them singletons. The naive CD8 subset, CD45RO-negative cells positively selected for CCR7, excluded terminally differentiated effector memory CD45RA+ cells. Note on this clone: Other DNA sequences of this sample code for an identical CDR3.

The V gene lost 0 bases and the J gene lost 2 bases, with 12 bases spanning the gap. There are 15 residues in the CDR3. The germline V gene has CDR1 SGHRS and CDR2 YFSETQ. The J gene is TRBJ2-7, the V gene TRBV5-1; the D gene is possibly TRBD2 (6 bases). Source material: naive CD8+ T cells sorted from blood. This sequence originates from a man aged 30-40 years in good health. DNA of the CDR3: TGCGCCAGCAGCTTGGAAGGCGGGGCCGCCTACGAGCAGTACTTC. It translates to CASSLEGGAAYEQYF.